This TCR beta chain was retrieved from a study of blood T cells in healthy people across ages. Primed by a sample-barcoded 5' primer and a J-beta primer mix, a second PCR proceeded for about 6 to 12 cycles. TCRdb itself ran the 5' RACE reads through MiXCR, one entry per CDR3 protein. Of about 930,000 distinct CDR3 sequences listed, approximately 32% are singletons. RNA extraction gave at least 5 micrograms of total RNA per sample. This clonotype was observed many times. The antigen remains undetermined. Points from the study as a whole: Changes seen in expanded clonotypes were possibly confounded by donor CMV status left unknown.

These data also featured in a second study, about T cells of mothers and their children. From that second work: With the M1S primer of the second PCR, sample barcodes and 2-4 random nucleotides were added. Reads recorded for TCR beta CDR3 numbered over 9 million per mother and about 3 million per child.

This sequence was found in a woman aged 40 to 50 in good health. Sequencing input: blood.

CDR3 region: CSVEARGAGTGYYEQYF. The DNA of the CDR3 is TGCAGCGTTGAAGCAAGGGGTGCCGGGACAGGATACTACGAGCAGTACTTC. The V call is TRBV29-1, the J call TRBJ2-7, with 8 bases fitting TRBD1. This CDR3 region has 17 residues. Germline-derived CDR1 and CDR2 are SQVTM and ANQGSEA. The V and J ends lost 1 base and 3 bases, in that order; junction bases with no gene match: 14.